The entry below gives a single T cell receptor beta chain sequence along with its context. TCRdb's table, derived via immunoSEQ multiplex PCR, lists solely in-frame clones and lacks some. The sample has 250,000 or so clones; about nine tenths are singletons. The CDR3 extends over 15 amino acids. Germline V CDR1 and CDR2: MNHEY, SMNVEV (reference sequence). Deletions cut 5 bases from V and 0 bases from J, with 13 bases between. The source of the sample is a study of blood T cell repertoires in COVID-19. The chain uses TRBV27 and TRBJ2-5, with a weak D call TRBD1 (6 bases). The sequenced sample consisted of peripheral blood. This TCR was recovered from a woman younger than 45 with COVID-19, enrolled during active disease. This chain's CDR3 is CASSAFTGYQETQYF. In DNA form, the CDR3 reads TGTGCCAGCAGTGCATTCACAGGGTACCAAGAGACCCAGTACTTC.